This TCR beta chain was observed in a study of T cell responses to AZD1222 COVID-19 vaccine. General study findings and limits: Mostly white British, mostly female donors; authors suggested clonal diversity may be underestimated. Only five to seven individuals given AZD1222 were seropositive at baseline.

This clone was found once. No antigen is known for it. CDR3 length: 13 residues. The V end lost 5 bases, the J end lost 10 bases, and 17 bases lay between the germline ends. Germline V gene data show CDR1 as LNHNV and CDR2 as YYDKDF (reference sequence). Profiled with immunoSEQ multiplex PCR; TCRdb holds only in-frame clones, not every one. The sample lists some 120,000 clones, more than 65% seen once, with approximately 26% in the top ten. V and J are TRBV15 and TRBJ1-1, with D possibly matching TRBD1 (5 bases). The starting material was peripheral blood, obtained 28 days after the second AZD1222 dose. This TCR derives from an adult who received the AZD1222 COVID-19 vaccine. The CDR3: CATSGWDGRTAFF. The DNA of the CDR3 is TGTGCCACCAGCGGATGGGACGGCCGGACAGCTTTCTTT.